Listed below are T cell receptor beta chains from one sample, sequenced in a study of shared clonotypes between healthy human individuals. The data were produced by immunoSEQ multiplex PCR, yet TCRdb's version contains in-frame clones alone and is incomplete. The repertoire holds about 1 million clones, with about 75% as singletons. Sequencing input: memory CD4+ T cells sorted from blood. These receptors all come from a man aged 18 to 29 in good health. Each CDR3 is given with its conserved first and last residue. D genes are given only for firm matches. The size field is filled for only some rows; it gives once, few, many or a size class.

TRBV28	TRBJ2-1	.	.	CASSLSGGVYNEQFF	TGTGCCAGCAGTTTATCGGGGGGCGTCTACAATGAGCAGTTCTTC
TRBV19	TRBJ2-3	many	.	CASSAGWGTDTQYF	TGTGCCAGTAGTGCCGGCTGGGGCACAGATACGCAGTATTTT
TRBV4-3	TRBJ1-5	.	.	CASSRTGAEPQHF	TGCGCCAGCAGCCGGACCGGGGCTGAGCCCCAGCATTTT
TRBV30	TRBJ1-1	.	.	CAWSRQFEAFF	TGTGCCTGGAGTCGACAGTTTGAAGCTTTCTTT
TRBV18	TRBJ2-2	.	.	CASSPYAGTANTGELFF	TGTGCCAGCTCACCATATGCCGGGACGGCAAACACCGGGGAGCTGTTTTTT
TRBV19	TRBJ1-1	medium-sized	.	CASQATVNTEAFF	TGTGCCAGCCAGGCTACCGTGAACACTGAAGCTTTCTTT
TRBV5-1	TRBJ2-5	.	TRBD2	CASSLTSGGRETQYF	TGCGCCAGCAGCTTGACTAGCGGGGGTAGGGAGACCCAGTACTTC
TRBV5-1	TRBJ2-7	.	TRBD2	CASQRDYEQYF	TGCGCCAGCCAGCGGGACTACGAGCAGTACTTC
TRBV7-2	TRBJ2-5	.	TRBD1	CASTPGQGAGTQYF	TGTGCCAGCACCCCTGGACAGGGGGCCGGGACCCAGTACTTC
TRBV5-1	TRBJ2-7	once	.	CASSLGIRRLDEQYF	TGCGCCAGCAGCTTGGGTATTCGTAGGTTGGACGAGCAGTACTTC
TRBV28	TRBJ1-2	.	TRBD1	CASSVLPGQGVTNYGYTF	TGTGCCAGCAGTGTTCTTCCGGGACAGGGGGTAACCAACTATGGCTACACCTTC
TRBV5-1	TRBJ2-5	.	.	CASSFGSRADTQYF	TGCGCCAGCAGCTTTGGGTCCAGGGCCGATACCCAGTACTTC
TRBV5-1	TRBJ2-3	.	TRBD1	CASSQGQGRSTDTQYF	TGCGCCAGCAGCCAGGGACAGGGTCGATCCACAGATACGCAGTATTTT
TRBV6-5	TRBJ1-1	.	.	CASSPPGRIEAFF	TGTGCCAGCAGCCCACCCGGACGTATTGAAGCTTTCTTT
TRBV5-8	TRBJ2-5	.	TRBD1	CASSTSWDRNEPQYF	TGTGCCAGCAGCACCTCCTGGGACAGAAACGAGCCCCAGTACTTC
TRBV6-1	TRBJ1-2	.	.	CASHPTTAIYGYTF	TGTGCCAGCCACCCTACCACGGCTATCTATGGCTACACCTTC
TRBV21-1	TRBJ2-7	.	.	CASSNGGVKPYEQYF	TGTGCCAGCAGCAACGGCGGGGTTAAGCCTTACGAGCAGTACTTC
TRBV5-1	TRBJ2-3	.	.	CASSLARGFAVTDTQYF	TGCGCCAGCAGCTTGGCCCGGGGTTTCGCAGTCACAGATACGCAGTATTTT
TRBV4-1	TRBJ1-1	.	.	CASSRTARNTEAFF	TGCGCCAGCAGCAGGACAGCGAGAAACACTGAAGCTTTCTTT
TRBV9	TRBJ2-5	.	.	CASSGPQETQYF	TGTGCCAGCAGCGGCCCCCAAGAGACCCAGTACTTC
TRBV7-9	TRBJ2-1	once	TRBD1	CASSLEGALYNEQFF	TGTGCCAGCAGCTTAGAGGGGGCCCTTTACAATGAGCAGTTCTTC
TRBV9	TRBJ1-4	.	.	CASSARGSANEKLFF	TGTGCCAGCAGCGCCCGCGGGTCCGCTAATGAAAAACTGTTTTTT
TRBV6-5	TRBJ2-7	.	TRBD1	CASSYTKTGVYEQYF	TGTGCCAGCAGTTACACGAAGACAGGGGTTTACGAGCAGTACTTC
TRBV5-6	TRBJ1-6	once	.	CASSGGGWGYNSPLHF	TGTGCCAGCAGCGGCGGAGGGTGGGGCTATAATTCACCCCTCCACTTT
TRBV6-4	TRBJ2-5	.	TRBD1	CASSVGTDQETQYF	TGTGCCAGCAGTGTCGGGACAGACCAAGAGACCCAGTACTTC
TRBV6-5	TRBJ1-1	few	TRBD1	CASSNDRGTEAFF	TGTGCCAGCAGCAACGACAGGGGCACTGAAGCTTTCTTT
TRBV30	TRBJ2-3	.	TRBD2	CACRDYGGDTQYF	TGTGCCTGCAGGGACTATGGCGGAGATACGCAGTATTTT
TRBV30	TRBJ2-3	.	.	CAWTVGSKADTQYF	TGTGCCTGGACTGTCGGCTCTAAGGCAGATACGCAGTATTTT
TRBV7-9	TRBJ2-3	.	.	CASSLFAGRSTDTQYF	TGTGCCAGCAGCTTATTTGCAGGGCGCAGCACAGATACGCAGTATTTT
TRBV2	TRBJ1-2	.	.	CASSGGSRANYGYTF	TGTGCCAGCAGTGGCGGATCCAGGGCCAACTATGGCTACACCTTC
TRBV6-1	TRBJ1-5	once	.	CASSEGYKNNQPQHF	TGTGCCAGCAGTGAGGGATACAAAAACAATCAGCCCCAGCATTTT
TRBV6-5	TRBJ2-6	.	.	CASSYSGYSGANVLTF	TGTGCCAGCAGTTACTCTGGCTACTCTGGGGCCAACGTCCTGACTTTC
TRBV30	TRBJ1-6	.	.	CAWSLPGRYSPLHF	TGTGCCTGGAGTCTGCCCGGGAGGTATTCACCCCTCCACTTT
TRBV5-6	TRBJ2-5	.	TRBD1	CASSLVGGQAGRETQYF	TGTGCCAGCAGCTTGGTTGGGGGACAGGCAGGACGAGAGACCCAGTACTTC
TRBV18	TRBJ2-7	once	.	CASSQQGSGEQYF	TGTGCCAGCTCACAACAGGGTTCGGGGGAGCAGTACTTC
TRBV6-4	TRBJ2-1	.	.	CASSDSAGRGSYNEQFF	TGTGCCAGCAGTGACTCGGCTGGCCGGGGGTCCTACAATGAGCAGTTCTTC
TRBV19	TRBJ1-1	few	.	CASTGRSLNTEAFF	TGTGCCAGTACCGGCAGAAGTTTGAACACTGAAGCTTTCTTT
TRBV6-6	TRBJ2-2	few	TRBD2	CATPTGTSSNTGELFF	TGTGCCACCCCAACCGGGACTAGCTCGAACACCGGGGAGCTGTTTTTT